This T cell receptor (beta chain) was found in a study of response to subunit inactivated influenza vaccine. Study-level findings and limits: A suggestion made by the authors is that each seasonal influenza vaccination recruits few new T cells.

With 5 bases removed from V and 5 bases from J, the gap between germline ends came to 21 bases. The CDR3 spans 16 residues. Germline V CDR1 and CDR2: SGHVS, FQNEAQ. TCRdb processed the RT-PCR reads anew with MiXCR; each CDR3 protein has one entry. The sample lists about 180,000 distinct CDR3 sequences, approximately 8.7% seen once, with approximately 11% in the top ten. This clonotype was counted between two and nine times. Its specificity is unknown. The sequencing used non-naive T cells sorted from PBMCs, collected on the day of vaccination. This sequence joins TRBV7-8 and TRBJ2-5, with D tentatively TRBD1 (5 bases). This sequence originates from a man aged 45-65 years who received an inactivated influenza vaccine. CDR3 sequence (DNA): TGTGCCAGCAGCCAAGGGCGACAGAACGCTAGGGAGACCCAGTACTTC. It is translated as CASSQGRQNARETQYF.